These 4 T cell receptor beta chains came from one sample sequenced in a study of blood T cell repertoires in COVID-19. The data were produced by immunoSEQ multiplex PCR, yet TCRdb's version contains in-frame clones alone and is incomplete. The sample records 300,000 to 350,000 clones, about 88% being singletons. Source material: peripheral blood. The source is a woman in her 70s with COVID-19, enrolled during active disease.

The rearrangement joins TRBV7-3 to TRBJ1-3; D is undetermined. CDR1 SGHTA and CDR2 FQGTGA come from the germline V gene. V lost 2 bases, J lost 9 bases, and 11 bases lay in between. The CDR3 runs to 13 residues. This CDR3 reads CASSLDLGGTIYF. CDR3 DNA: TGTGCCAGCAGCTTAGACCTAGGAGGCACCATATATTTT.

The chain combines TRBV7-2 with TRBJ1-3, with D perhaps TRBD1 (6 bases). The CDR3 is 13 amino acids. Trimming pared 4 bases from V and 4 bases from J, leaving 8 bases between. The germline V gene has CDR1 SGHTA and CDR2 FQGNSA. DNA for the CDR3: TGTGCCAGCAGCTCTGACAGGGGAAACACCATATATTTT. Amino acids: CASSSDRGNTIYF.

V is TRBV5-1 and J is TRBJ2-7; weak D call: TRBD1 (6 bases). CDR1 and CDR2 from the germline V gene are SGHRS and YFSETQ. This CDR3 is built from 14 residues. With 4 bases removed from V and 5 bases from J, the gap between germline ends came to 16 bases. In nucleotides, the CDR3 is TGCGCCAGCAGCGTGAGGGGGTTCGGCGACGAGCAGTACTTC. Residues: CASSVRGFGDEQYF.

The CDR3 nucleotides read TGTGCCAGCAGCTTAGATCCGGGGGGTCGTTTTGGGGAGCTGTTTTTT. Translation gives CASSLDPGGRFGELFF. The V gene is TRBV11-2, the J gene TRBJ2-2; the match to TRBD2 covers 7 bases. This CDR3 contains 16 residues. The V gene's germline CDR1 is SGHAT and CDR2 FQNNGV. The V gene end was trimmed by 0 bases and the J gene end by 8 bases; junction bases not matched to a gene: 9.